Below, 20 T cell receptor beta chains from the same sample are listed, as sequenced in a study of CD8 T cells in Susac syndrome. RNA totalling roughly 0.5 to 1 ug underwent reverse transcription with random hexamers. One entry per CDR3 protein results from TCRdb running MiXCR on the immunoSEQ multiplex PCR reads. The sample has more than 70,000 distinct CDR3 sequences, 90% to 95% seen once; the top ten hold roughly 0.32%. What was sequenced was CD8+ T cells from PBMCs. Source of these receptors: a human donor in good health.

The J gene is TRBJ2-7, the V gene TRBV7-9; D gene uncertain. V gave up 5 bases and J gave up 2 bases, with 4 bases separating them. Germline V gene sequence: CDR1 SEHNR, CDR2 FQNEAQ (reference sequence). The CDR3 totals 11 residues. In DNA form, the CDR3 reads TGTGCCAGCAGCGTAACCTACGAGCAGTACTTC. It is translated as CASSVTYEQYF.

The chain has TRBV20-1 and TRBJ2-7; D may match TRBD1 or TRBD2 (5 bases each). CDR1 is DFQATT, CDR2 SNEGSKA, per germline (reference sequence). The V end was cut by 5 bases, the J end by 0 bases, with 14 bases between. The length of the CDR3 is 14 residues. The CDR3 nucleotides are TGCAGTGCTCCTGGGGGAAGGAACTCCTACGAGCAGTACTTC. Its protein product is CSAPGGRNSYEQYF.

Worth noting for this clonotype: At one end, the junction sequence differs from germline, possibly due to a read error. The chain combines TRBV7-2 with TRBJ1-1; no clear D. This CDR3 comprises 14 residues. The germline CDR1 and CDR2 sequences are SGHTA and FQGNSA. CDR3 coding DNA: TGTGCCAGCAGCTTAGCTTCTTCGGGCACTGAAGCCTTCTTT. This gives the protein CASSLASSGTEAFF.

In its sample, this clonotype was seen a few times. The V call is TRBV6-2 or TRBV6-3, the J call TRBJ1-5; D gene uncertain. The germline CDR1 and CDR2 sequences are MNHEY and SVGEGT. Deletions cut 2 bases from V and 3 bases from J, with 8 bases between. This CDR3 comprises 14 residues. The CDR3 here is CASSYGLFNQPQHF. CDR3 nucleotide sequence: TGTGCCAGCAGTTACGGGCTCTTCAATCAGCCCCAGCATTTT.

The gene calls are TRBV27 and TRBJ2-1; 14 bases align to TRBD2. V lost 4 bases, J lost 4 bases, and 3 bases stayed unmatched. The CDR3 contains 16 residues. In germline, CDR1 is MNHEY, CDR2 SMNVEV (reference sequence). This CDR3 reads CASSSRTSGGYNEQFF. CDR3 nucleotides: TGTGCCAGCAGTTCCCGGACTAGCGGGGGGTACAATGAGCAGTTCTTC.

CDR3 amino acids: CASSLPSRGLFTDTQYF. In nucleotides, the CDR3 is TGTGCCAGCAGCCTGCCCAGCAGGGGGCTTTTCACAGATACGCAGTATTTT. The chain combines TRBV7-2 with TRBJ2-3, with TRBD1 identical over 8 bases. V shed 5 bases and J 2 bases; nucleotides not matched to a gene: 12. CDR3 length equals 17 residues. Germline V gene data show CDR1 as SGHTA and CDR2 as FQGNSA.

The genes are TRBV18 and TRBJ2-7, with 7 bases matching TRBD1. Germline CDR1 KGHSH, CDR2 LQKENI. The CDR3 is made up of 16 amino acids. Trimming at V came to 6 bases and at J to 2 bases, leaving 13 bases not matched to a gene. The CDR3 sequence: CASSPSPGQATYEQYF. The CDR3 bases are TGTGCCAGCTCGCCAAGCCCAGGACAGGCCACCTACGAGCAGTACTTC.

The chain uses TRBV29-1 and TRBJ2-7; 7 nucleotides match TRBD2. The J call may be wrong; the DNA end is better matched by TRBJ2-1. From germline, CDR1 is SQVTM and CDR2 ANQGSEA. This CDR3 has 12 residues. The CDR3 sequence: CSVAGTAYEQFF. CDR3 DNA: TGCAGCGTAGCGGGGACGGCTTACGAGCAGTTCTTC.

The chain carries TRBV6-1 and TRBJ2-7, with 8 bases lining up with TRBD2. The J segment lost 2 bases and the V segment lost 4 bases, leaving 1 base of the junction unmatched. This CDR3 is 13 amino acids long. The V gene's germline CDR1 is MNHNS and CDR2 SASEGT. CDR3 nucleotide sequence: TGTGCCAGCAGTGTGGGACTAGCCTACGAGCAGTACTTC. Its translation: CASSVGLAYEQYF.

V and J are TRBV5-6 and TRBJ2-5, with 7 bases that match TRBD1. Germline-derived CDR1 and CDR2 are SGHDT and YYEEEE. This CDR3 is built from 14 residues. The V and J ends lost 6 bases and 5 bases, in that order; junction bases with no gene match: 10. CDR3 loop: CASTPTGFGETQYF. The DNA for the CDR3 is TGTGCCAGCACCCCGACAGGGTTCGGGGAGACCCAGTACTTC.

V and J are TRBV30 and TRBJ2-3; D is undetermined. With 5 bases removed from V and 2 bases from J, the gap between germline ends came to 11 bases. Germline assignment: CDR1 GTSNPN and CDR2 SVGIG (reference sequence). This CDR3 contains 13 residues. CDR3 loop: CAWEQRFTDTQYF. CDR3 sequence (DNA): TGTGCCTGGGAACAGCGCTTCACAGATACGCAGTATTTT.

The chain combines TRBV4-1 with TRBJ1-2; TRBD1 matches 7 bases. CDR3 length equals 14 residues. With V trimmed by 3 bases and J by 3 bases, 4 bases remained unmatched. Germline CDR1 and CDR2: MGHRA and YSYEKL. In nucleotides, the CDR3 is TGCGCCAGCAGCCATGACAGGGAGGACTATGGCTACACCTTC. It translates to CASSHDREDYGYTF.

The gene calls are TRBV21-1 and TRBJ1-5; no DNA check was done on the table's D call, TRBD1. TRBV21-1 is a listed pseudogene. The CDR3 has 17 residues. For the CDR3, the DNA is TGTGCCAGCAGCAAAGTATGTCAACAAGGGGGGCGTCAGCCCCAGCATTTT. Residues: CASSKVCQQGGRQPQHF.

The chain uses TRBV9 and TRBJ2-3; weak D call: TRBD2 (5 bases). The CDR3 sequence is 17 residues long. Germline CDR1 SGDLS, CDR2 YYNGEE. V dropped 0 bases and J dropped 2 bases, with 16 bases sitting between them. In nucleotides, the CDR3 is TGTGCCAGCAGCGTAGTTGGCTCGAGGGTAATCACAGATACGCAGTATTTT. As protein: CASSVVGSRVITDTQYF.

The rearrangement joins TRBV2 to TRBJ2-1; TRBD1 agrees at 8 bases. Trimming removed 6 bases from V and 4 bases from J; junction bases left unmatched: 8. Germline V gene lookup returns CDR1 SNHLY and CDR2 FYNNEI. The CDR3 consists of 15 residues. Here the CDR3 reads CASSPGTGVYNEQFF. In nucleotides, the CDR3 is TGTGCCAGCAGCCCCGGGACAGGCGTATACAATGAGCAGTTCTTC.

The chain is built from TRBV30 and TRBJ1-2, with TRBD1 matching over 7 bases. The CDR3 contains 12 residues. CDR1 is GTSNPN and CDR2 is SVGIG in the germline V gene (reference sequence). Trimming at V came to 3 bases and at J to 12 bases, leaving 10 bases not matched to a gene. The CDR3 is CAWSPTVDRNTF. The CDR3 coding sequence is TGTGCCTGGAGCCCTACCGTGGACAGGAACACCTTC.

The chain employs TRBV2 and TRBJ1-2; no definite D call. From germline, CDR1 is SNHLY and CDR2 FYNNEI. With 7 bases removed from V and 1 base from J, the gap between germline ends came to 4 bases. This CDR3 spans 11 amino acids. The CDR3 DNA sequence: TGTGCCAGCAAGGTTAACTATGGCTACACCTTC. It is translated as CASKVNYGYTF.

This chain links TRBV29-1 with TRBJ2-7; 8 positions match TRBD1. The trim removed 1 base at V and 2 bases at J, leaving 4 bases unmatched. This CDR3 is built from 14 residues. Germline V lookup: CDR1 SQVTM, CDR2 ANQGSEA. The CDR3 DNA reads as TGCAGCGTTGAAGGTAAACAGGGGGCCTACGAGCAGTACTTC. Its protein is CSVEGKQGAYEQYF.

The chain uses TRBV9 and TRBJ2-5, with 7 bases aligning to TRBD1. CDR1 and CDR2 from the germline V gene are SGDLS and YYNGEE. Germline trimming cut 8 bases from V and 7 bases from J; bases unmatched to any gene: 11. CDR3 length equals 13 residues. The CDR3 protein is CASNTGESGTQYF. The CDR3 nucleotides are TGTGCCAGTAATACAGGGGAGTCCGGGACCCAGTACTTC.

The chain uses TRBV4-1 and TRBJ2-6; D may be TRBD1 or TRBD2 (5 bases each). The CDR3 covers 18 residues. The germline V gene encodes CDR1 MGHRA and CDR2 YSYEKL. V was pared by 0 bases and J by 1 base, with 13 bases between. CDR3 sequence reads: CASSQEPTGTSGANVLTF. Written as DNA, the CDR3 is TGCGCCAGCAGCCAAGAACCGACTGGGACGTCTGGGGCCAACGTCCTGACTTTC.